This entry lists 26 T cell receptor beta chains sequenced from one sample in a study of blood T cell repertoires in COVID-19. Libraries were prepared by immunoSEQ multiplex PCR; TCRdb keeps only in-frame clonotypes and omits some of them. The data show about 160,000 clones, 60% to 85% seen once. Sequenced: peripheral blood. The receptors shown here come from a man aged 60 to 75 with acute or convalescent COVID-19.

The V call is TRBV25-1, the J call TRBJ1-2; D not resolved. The CDR3 sequence is 14 residues long. Deletions cut 1 base from V and 4 bases from J, with 10 bases between. In germline, CDR1 is MGHDK, CDR2 SYGVNS. For the CDR3, the DNA is TGTGCCAGCAGTGAATCGAACAGCCCCTATGGCTACACCTTC. This encodes CASSESNSPYGYTF.

This sequence joins TRBV5-1 and TRBJ2-1, with 10 nucleotides matching TRBD2. Trimming at V came to 0 bases and at J to 8 bases, leaving 8 bases not matched to a gene. CDR3 length: 16 amino acids. Germline V gene data show CDR1 as SGHRS and CDR2 as YFSETQ. Here the CDR3 DNA reads TGCGCCAGCAGCTTGGTGTCCAGCGGGGGGGTCGATGAGCAGTTCTTC. Translation gives CASSLVSSGGVDEQFF.

J is TRBJ1-5 and V is TRBV6-5; D call uncertain. Germline V gene lookup returns CDR1 MNHEY and CDR2 SVGAGI. The length of the CDR3 is 14 residues. V was trimmed by 2 bases and J by 9 bases, leaving 14 bases between them. CDR3 DNA sequence: TGTGCCAGCAGTTACGACCCGGAGCGCGGGCCCCAGCATTTT. It codes for CASSYDPERGPQHF.

The chain is built from TRBV3-1 (or the pseudogene TRBV3-2) and TRBJ1-2, with D possibly TRBD1 on 5 matching bases. The CDR3 has 15 amino acids. The V end was cut by 5 bases, the J end by 2 bases, with 15 bases between. CDR1 and CDR2 (germline): LGHDT, YNNKEL (reference sequence). This CDR3 reads CASSVGALVNYGYTF. DNA of the CDR3: TGTGCCAGCAGCGTAGGGGCCCTTGTAAACTATGGCTACACCTTC.

The sample holds one count of this clone. DNA for the CDR3: TGTGCCAGCAGTTTGTCGATAAGCGGCACTGAAGCTTTCTTT. It yields the protein CASSLSISGTEAFF. The J gene is TRBJ1-1, the V gene TRBV27, with no clear D. CDR3 length equals 14 residues. Germline V gene data show CDR1 as MNHEY and CDR2 as SMNVEV (reference sequence). Between the trimmed V and J ends, which lost 3 bases and 4 bases, there was a span of 12 bases.

This clone was counted once. The chain has TRBV29-1 and TRBJ2-1; no firm D call. This CDR3 has 17 amino acids. The ends were cut back, 5 bases at V and 0 bases at J, with 20 bases in the middle. Germline CDR1 is SQVTM and CDR2 is ANQGSEA. CDR3 region: CSVSSKGRKASYNEQFF. CDR3 coding DNA: TGCAGCGTTAGTTCTAAAGGCAGGAAAGCCTCCTACAATGAGCAGTTCTTC.

The chain recombines TRBV7-3 with TRBJ2-6; TRBD1 is a possible D gene (5 bases). V lost 5 bases and J lost 1, with 9 bases in between. The CDR3 runs 15 residues. In germline, CDR1 is SGHTA, CDR2 FQGTGA. The CDR3 bases are TGTGCCAGCAGCCCGGACATTTCTGGGGCCAACGTCCTGACTTTC. Translation: CASSPDISGANVLTF.

The V gene is TRBV4-1, the J gene TRBJ1-1; the D is unclear. Per germline, CDR1 MGHRA and CDR2 YSYEKL. Trimming removed 4 bases at V and 0 bases at J, with 6 bases between. The CDR3 loop spans 13 amino acids. CDR3 DNA: TGCGCCAGCAGCCCCCATTTGAACACTGAAGCTTTCTTT. Translation: CASSPHLNTEAFF.

V usage is TRBV18 and J usage is TRBJ2-7, with TRBD1 identical over 12 bases. CDR1 is KGHSH and CDR2 is LQKENI in the germline V gene. This CDR3 has 16 amino acids. The junction had 4 bases not matched to a gene; V was cut back by 3 bases and J by 1 base. In nucleotides, the CDR3 is TGTGCCAGCTCACCGTTGGGACAGGGGGCATCCTACGAGCAGTACTTC. Its translation: CASSPLGQGASYEQYF.

V and J are TRBV25-1 and TRBJ2-7; possibly TRBD2 for D (5 bases). Trimming took off 3 bases at V and 7 bases at J, with 13 bases between the two ends. This CDR3 spans 13 amino acids. Germline assignment: CDR1 MGHDK and CDR2 SYGVNS. The CDR3 spells CASSDMRVGEQYF. In DNA form, the CDR3 reads TGTGCCAGCAGTGATATGCGGGTCGGGGAGCAGTACTTC.

In its sample, this clone was seen a few times. This chain joins TRBV4-1 and TRBJ1-6; D ambiguous. Germline CDR1 reads MGHRA; CDR2 reads YSYEKL. The CDR3 spans 16 residues. V lost 4 bases and J 7 bases, leaving 17 bases between the germline ends. The CDR3 here is CASSPQVQAMNSPLHF. In DNA form, the CDR3 reads TGCGCCAGCAGCCCCCAGGTTCAGGCCATGAATTCACCCCTCCACTTT.

A few counts support this clone. This chain links TRBV5-4 with TRBJ2-5; 10 bases map to TRBD1. V lost 3 bases, J lost 3 bases, and 2 bases stayed unmatched. Per the germline V gene, CDR1 is SGHNT and CDR2 is YYREEE (reference sequence). CDR3 length: 14 residues. The CDR3: CASSSTGGKETQYF. The CDR3 DNA follows: TGTGCCAGCAGCTCGACAGGGGGCAAAGAGACCCAGTACTTC.

The V call is TRBV24-1, the J call TRBJ2-1; a possible D gene is TRBD1 (6 bases). Germline V lookup: CDR1 KGHDR, CDR2 SFDVKD. V lost 2 bases and J 10 bases, leaving 14 bases between the germline ends. The CDR3 sequence is 14 residues long. CDR3 amino acids: CATSDSGAGIEQFF. Here the CDR3 DNA reads TGTGCCACCAGTGATTCAGGGGCCGGGATCGAGCAGTTCTTC.

V and J are TRBV18 and TRBJ2-7, with unresolved D. Germline-derived CDR1 and CDR2 are KGHSH and LQKENI. The CDR3 has 14 residues. V lost 0 bases and J 2 bases, leaving 8 bases between the germline ends. DNA of the CDR3: TGTGCCAGCTCACCACCCCCCCAGACCTACGAGCAGTACTTC. This translates into CASSPPPQTYEQYF.

The V call is TRBV6-5, the J call TRBJ2-1; the match to TRBD1 covers 9 bases. Germline values: CDR1 MNHEY, CDR2 SVGAGI. The CDR3 has 15 residues. With 8 bases clipped from V and 5 bases from J, the junction kept 10 bases outside the gene matches. Written as DNA, the CDR3 is TGTGCCAGCGAAGACAGGGGGTCCCATCACAATGAGCAGTTCTTC. Protein product: CASEDRGSHHNEQFF.

The rearrangement links TRBV7-2 to TRBJ2-3; D is perhaps TRBD2 (5 bases). The CDR3 runs to 15 residues. CDR1 is SGHTA, CDR2 FQGNSA, per germline. The ends were cut back, 5 bases at V and 4 bases at J, with 16 bases in the middle. This CDR3 is CASSPGENGADTQYF. CDR3 DNA sequence: TGTGCCAGCAGCCCCGGGGAGAACGGGGCAGATACGCAGTATTTT.

The chain employs TRBV3-1 (or the pseudogene TRBV3-2) and TRBJ1-2; 8 bases match TRBD1. Looked up from germline, CDR1 is LGHDT and CDR2 is YNNKEL (reference sequence). The CDR3 is made up of 15 amino acids. V was clipped by 1 base and J by 5 bases; unmatched bases: 6. The CDR3 coding sequence is TGTGCCAGCAGCCAAGGCCAGGGGGCGCGGTATGGCTACACCTTC. Translating it yields CASSQGQGARYGYTF.

J is TRBJ2-1 and V is TRBV5-1, with 11 bases matching TRBD2. Trimming cost V 4 bases and J 5 bases; bases outside gene matches: 5. This CDR3 contains 15 residues. CDR1 is SGHRS, CDR2 YFSETQ, per germline. The CDR3 loop is CASSLTSGADNEQFF. CDR3 sequence (DNA): TGCGCCAGCAGCCTGACTAGCGGGGCGGACAATGAGCAGTTCTTC.

This chain joins TRBV5-4 and TRBJ2-3; 7 positions match TRBD2. CDR1 and CDR2 (germline): SGHNT, YYREEE (reference sequence). The V gene end was trimmed by 4 bases and the J gene end by 2 bases; junction bases not matched to a gene: 4. The CDR3 is made up of 14 amino acids. This CDR3 is CASSGGDYTDTQYF. As DNA, the CDR3 is TGTGCCAGCAGCGGGGGGGACTACACAGATACGCAGTATTTT.

The chain carries TRBV7-2 and TRBJ1-4; D gene uncertain. The CDR3 sequence is 15 residues long. The V and J ends lost 5 bases and 7 bases respectively, with 17 bases between them. The V gene's germline CDR1 is SGHTA and CDR2 FQGNSA. The CDR3: CASSVGGQSSEKLFF. The CDR3 coding sequence is TGTGCCAGCAGCGTTGGAGGCCAGTCAAGTGAAAAACTGTTTTTT.

The V gene is TRBV6-1, the J gene TRBJ1-6; D is unresolved. Germline V gene lookup returns CDR1 MNHNS and CDR2 SASEGT. This CDR3 region has 13 residues. V lost 2 bases to trimming and J lost 14 bases, with 13 bases between them. CDR3 sequence (DNA): TGTGCCAGCAGTGAATCTAGTGCGCAGACCCTCCACTTT. As protein: CASSESSAQTLHF.

A single count supports this clone. The chain employs TRBV9 and TRBJ2-3, with 8 bases lining up with TRBD2. V shed 0 bases, J shed 5 bases, and the junction held 8 bases outside the gene matches. The CDR3 has 16 residues. Germline V gene sequence: CDR1 SGDLS, CDR2 YYNGEE. CDR3 DNA sequence: TGTGCCAGCAGCGTAGGAGCGGGGGCTCCCGGAGATACGCAGTATTTT. Amino acid sequence: CASSVGAGAPGDTQYF.

The genes are TRBV27 and TRBJ2-3, with a possible D match to TRBD2 (6 bases). Per the germline V gene, CDR1 is MNHEY and CDR2 is SMNVEV (reference sequence). Trimming removed 8 bases at V and 5 bases at J, with 14 bases between. The length of the CDR3 is 13 residues. The CDR3 protein is CASLGRGIDTQYF. The CDR3 DNA reads as TGTGCCAGCCTAGGGCGGGGAATAGATACGCAGTATTTT.

This sequence joins TRBV19 and TRBJ1-1; 9 bases match TRBD1. Germline V gene data show CDR1 as LNHDA and CDR2 as SQIVND (reference sequence). The CDR3 sequence is 16 residues long. The V and J ends lost 5 bases and 0 bases, in that order; junction bases with no gene match: 7. CDR3 DNA: TGTGCCAGTAGTCGGGACAGGGAAGGCTTGAACACTGAAGCTTTCTTT. This encodes CASSRDREGLNTEAFF.

The V and J genes are TRBV6-2 or TRBV6-3 and TRBJ2-5; D is unresolved. V lost 5 bases and J lost 2, with 18 bases in between. The CDR3 contains 16 residues. Germline V lookup: CDR1 MNHEY, CDR2 SVGEGT. DNA of the CDR3: TGTGCCAGCAGTGACGCCGTTACTACCACTCAAGAGACCCAGTACTTC. This translates into CASSDAVTTTQETQYF.

The chain couples TRBV29-1 to TRBJ2-7; 10 bases are shared with TRBD2. The length of the CDR3 is 13 residues. V dropped 4 bases and J dropped 4; count of bases not matched to a gene: 4. Germline V CDR1 and CDR2: SQVTM, ANQGSEA. This chain's CDR3 is CSVALAGVYEQYF. CDR3 nucleotide sequence: TGCAGCGTTGCCCTAGCGGGAGTTTACGAGCAGTACTTC.